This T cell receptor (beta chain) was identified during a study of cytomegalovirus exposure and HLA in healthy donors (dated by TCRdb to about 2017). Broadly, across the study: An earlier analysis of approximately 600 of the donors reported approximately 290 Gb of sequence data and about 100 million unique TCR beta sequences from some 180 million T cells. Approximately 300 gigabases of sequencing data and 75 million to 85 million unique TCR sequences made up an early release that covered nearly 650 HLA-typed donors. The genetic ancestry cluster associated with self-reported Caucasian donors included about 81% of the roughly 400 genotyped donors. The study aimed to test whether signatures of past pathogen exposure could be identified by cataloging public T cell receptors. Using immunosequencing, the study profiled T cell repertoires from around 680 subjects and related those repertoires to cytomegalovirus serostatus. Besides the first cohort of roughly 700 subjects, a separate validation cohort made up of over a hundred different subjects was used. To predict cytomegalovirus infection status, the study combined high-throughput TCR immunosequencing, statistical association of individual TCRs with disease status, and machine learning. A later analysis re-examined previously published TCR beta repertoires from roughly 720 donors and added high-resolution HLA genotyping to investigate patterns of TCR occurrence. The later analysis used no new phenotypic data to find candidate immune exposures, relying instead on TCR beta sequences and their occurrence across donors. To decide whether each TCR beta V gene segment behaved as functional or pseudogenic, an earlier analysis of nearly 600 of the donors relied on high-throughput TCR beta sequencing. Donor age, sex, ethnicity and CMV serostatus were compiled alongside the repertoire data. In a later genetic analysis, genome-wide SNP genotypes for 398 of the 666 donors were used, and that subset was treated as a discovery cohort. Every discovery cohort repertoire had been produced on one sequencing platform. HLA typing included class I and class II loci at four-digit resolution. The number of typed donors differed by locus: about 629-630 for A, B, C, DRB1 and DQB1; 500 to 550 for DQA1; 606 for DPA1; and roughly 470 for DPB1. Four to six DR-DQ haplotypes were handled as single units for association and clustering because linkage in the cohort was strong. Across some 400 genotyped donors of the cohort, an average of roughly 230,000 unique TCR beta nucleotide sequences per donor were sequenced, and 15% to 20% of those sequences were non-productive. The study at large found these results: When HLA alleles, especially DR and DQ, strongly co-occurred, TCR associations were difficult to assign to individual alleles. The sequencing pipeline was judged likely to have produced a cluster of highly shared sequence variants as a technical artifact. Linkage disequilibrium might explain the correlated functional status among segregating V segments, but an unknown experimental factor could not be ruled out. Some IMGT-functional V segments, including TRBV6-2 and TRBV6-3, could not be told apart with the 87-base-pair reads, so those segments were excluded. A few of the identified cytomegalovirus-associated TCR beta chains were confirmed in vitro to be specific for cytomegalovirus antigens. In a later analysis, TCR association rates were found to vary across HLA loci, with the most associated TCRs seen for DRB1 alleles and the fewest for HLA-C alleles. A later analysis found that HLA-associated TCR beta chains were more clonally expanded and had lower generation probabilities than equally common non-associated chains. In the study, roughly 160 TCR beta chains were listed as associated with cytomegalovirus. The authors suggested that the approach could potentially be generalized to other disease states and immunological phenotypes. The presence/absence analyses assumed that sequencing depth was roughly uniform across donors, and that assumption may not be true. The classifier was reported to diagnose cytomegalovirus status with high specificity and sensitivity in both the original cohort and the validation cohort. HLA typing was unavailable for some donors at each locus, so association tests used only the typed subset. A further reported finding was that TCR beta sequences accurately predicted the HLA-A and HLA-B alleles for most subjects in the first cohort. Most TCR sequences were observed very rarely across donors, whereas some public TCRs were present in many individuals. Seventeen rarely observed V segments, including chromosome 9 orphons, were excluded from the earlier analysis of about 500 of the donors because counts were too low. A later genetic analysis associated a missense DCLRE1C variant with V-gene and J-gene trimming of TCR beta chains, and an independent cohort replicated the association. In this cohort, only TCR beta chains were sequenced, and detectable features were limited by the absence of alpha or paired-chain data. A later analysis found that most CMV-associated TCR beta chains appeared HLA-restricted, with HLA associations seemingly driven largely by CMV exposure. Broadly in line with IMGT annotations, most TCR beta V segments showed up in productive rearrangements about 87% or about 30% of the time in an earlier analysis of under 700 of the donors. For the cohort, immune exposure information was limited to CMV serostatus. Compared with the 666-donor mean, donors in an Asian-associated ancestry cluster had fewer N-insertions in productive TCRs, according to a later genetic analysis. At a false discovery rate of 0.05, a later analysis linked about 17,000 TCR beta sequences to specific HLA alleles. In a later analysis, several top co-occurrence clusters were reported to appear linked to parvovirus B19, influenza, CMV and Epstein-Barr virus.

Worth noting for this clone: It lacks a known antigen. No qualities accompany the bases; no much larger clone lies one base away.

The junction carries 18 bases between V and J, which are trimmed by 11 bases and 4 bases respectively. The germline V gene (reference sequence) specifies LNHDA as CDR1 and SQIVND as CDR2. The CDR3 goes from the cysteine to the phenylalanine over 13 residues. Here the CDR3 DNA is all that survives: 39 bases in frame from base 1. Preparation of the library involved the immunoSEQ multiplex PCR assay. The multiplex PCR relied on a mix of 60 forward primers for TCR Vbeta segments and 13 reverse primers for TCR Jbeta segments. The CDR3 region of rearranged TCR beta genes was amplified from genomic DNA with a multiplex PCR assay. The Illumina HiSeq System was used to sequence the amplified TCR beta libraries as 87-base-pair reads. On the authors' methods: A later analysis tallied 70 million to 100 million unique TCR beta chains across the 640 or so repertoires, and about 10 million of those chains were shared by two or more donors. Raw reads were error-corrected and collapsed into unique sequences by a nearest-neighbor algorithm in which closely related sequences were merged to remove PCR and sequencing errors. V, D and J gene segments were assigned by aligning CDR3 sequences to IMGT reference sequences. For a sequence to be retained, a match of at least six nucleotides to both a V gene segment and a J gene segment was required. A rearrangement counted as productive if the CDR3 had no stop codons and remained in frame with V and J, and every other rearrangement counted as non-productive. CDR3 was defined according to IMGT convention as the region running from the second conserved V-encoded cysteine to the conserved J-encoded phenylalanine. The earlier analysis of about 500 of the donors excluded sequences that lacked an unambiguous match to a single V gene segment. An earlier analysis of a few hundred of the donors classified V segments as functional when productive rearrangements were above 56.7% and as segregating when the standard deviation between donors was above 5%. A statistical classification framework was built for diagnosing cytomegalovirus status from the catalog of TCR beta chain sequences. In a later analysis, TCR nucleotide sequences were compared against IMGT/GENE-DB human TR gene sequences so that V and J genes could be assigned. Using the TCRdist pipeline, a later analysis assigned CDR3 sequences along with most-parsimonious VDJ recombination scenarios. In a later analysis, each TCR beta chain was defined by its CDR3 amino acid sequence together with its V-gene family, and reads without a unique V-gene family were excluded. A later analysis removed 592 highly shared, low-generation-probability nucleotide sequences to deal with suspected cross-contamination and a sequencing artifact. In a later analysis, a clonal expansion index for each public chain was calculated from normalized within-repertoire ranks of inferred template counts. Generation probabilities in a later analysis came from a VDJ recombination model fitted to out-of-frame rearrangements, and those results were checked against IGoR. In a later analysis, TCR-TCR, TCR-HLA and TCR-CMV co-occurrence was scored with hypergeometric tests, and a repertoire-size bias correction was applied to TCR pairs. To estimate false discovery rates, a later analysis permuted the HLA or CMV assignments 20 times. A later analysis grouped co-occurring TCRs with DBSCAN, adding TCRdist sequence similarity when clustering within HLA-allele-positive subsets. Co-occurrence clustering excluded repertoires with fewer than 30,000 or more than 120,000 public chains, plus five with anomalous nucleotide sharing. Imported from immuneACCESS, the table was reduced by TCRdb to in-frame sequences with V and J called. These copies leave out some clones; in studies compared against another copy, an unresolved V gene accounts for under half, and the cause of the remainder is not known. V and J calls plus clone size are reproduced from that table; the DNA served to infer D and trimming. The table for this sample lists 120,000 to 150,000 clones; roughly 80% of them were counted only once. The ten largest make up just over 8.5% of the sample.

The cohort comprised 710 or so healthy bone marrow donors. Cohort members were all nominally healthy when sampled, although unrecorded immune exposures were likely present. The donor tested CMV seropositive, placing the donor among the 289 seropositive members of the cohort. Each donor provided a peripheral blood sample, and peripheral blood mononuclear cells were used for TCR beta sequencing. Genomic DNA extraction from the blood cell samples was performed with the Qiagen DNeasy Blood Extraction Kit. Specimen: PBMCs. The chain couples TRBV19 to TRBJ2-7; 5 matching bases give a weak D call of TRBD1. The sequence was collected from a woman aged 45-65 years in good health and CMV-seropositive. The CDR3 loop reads CAFPVRVVYEQYF. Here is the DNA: TGTGCCTTCCCCGTCAGGGTAGTTTACGAGCAGTACTTC.